These 2 T cell receptor beta chains originate from one sample sequenced in a study of control samples from healthy donors and cancer patients (dated by TCRdb to 2018 to 2020). Preparation of the library involved the immunoSEQ multiplex PCR assay. Sourced from immuneACCESS, this table was stored by TCRdb with only in-frame sequences that have V and J called. A share of the clones is absent; for the studies checked, an unresolved V gene accounts for under half, and the remainder has no known explanation. In this sample the table shows 130,000 or so clones, over 75% of which occur a single time. 3% to 3.5% of the sample belongs to the ten largest clones. The sequenced sample consisted of blood. These receptors were taken from a man aged 50 or older in good health.

The genes are TRBV10-3 and TRBJ2-5; 8 bases map to TRBD1. The ends lost 6 bases at V and 3 bases at J; junction bases unmatched: 9. The CDR3 is 15 amino acids. The germline CDR1 and CDR2 sequences are ENHRY and SYGVKD. The CDR3 DNA reads TGTGCCATCAGCGCTGGAAGGGGACAGGAAGAGACCCAGTACTTC. This gives the protein CAISAGRGQEETQYF.

This sequence joins TRBV6-5 and TRBJ1-6; tentative D call: TRBD1 (6 bases). V was pared by 6 bases and J by 5 bases, with 14 bases between. From germline, CDR1 is MNHEY and CDR2 SVGAGI. The CDR3 is made up of 15 amino acids. The CDR3 here is CASRIRTDHNSPLHF. CDR3 nucleotide sequence: TGTGCCAGCAGAATAAGGACAGACCATAATTCACCCCTCCACTTT.